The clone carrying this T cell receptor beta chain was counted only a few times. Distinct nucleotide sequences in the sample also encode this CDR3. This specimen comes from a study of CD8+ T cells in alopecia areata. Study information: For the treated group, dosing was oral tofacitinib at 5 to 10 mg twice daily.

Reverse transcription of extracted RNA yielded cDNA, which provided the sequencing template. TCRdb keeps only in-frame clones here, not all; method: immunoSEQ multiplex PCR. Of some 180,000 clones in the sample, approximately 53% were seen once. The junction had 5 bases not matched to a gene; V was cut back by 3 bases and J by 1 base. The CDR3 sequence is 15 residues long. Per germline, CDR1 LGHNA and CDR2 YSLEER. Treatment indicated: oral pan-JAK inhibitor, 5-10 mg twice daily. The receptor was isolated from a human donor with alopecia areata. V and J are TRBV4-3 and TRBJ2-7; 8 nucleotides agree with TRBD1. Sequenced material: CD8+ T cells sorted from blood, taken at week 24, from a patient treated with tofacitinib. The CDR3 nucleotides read TGCGCCAGCAGCCAGGGGACAGGACCTTCCTACGAGCAGTACTTC. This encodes CASSQGTGPSYEQYF.